This passage covers 7 T cell receptor beta chains from one sample sequenced in a study of CD8 T cells in Susac syndrome. Random hexamers served to reverse transcribe roughly 0.45 to 1 ug RNA. Each CDR3 protein gets one entry after TCRdb re-called the immunoSEQ multiplex PCR reads with MiXCR. This repertoire shows some 260,000 distinct CDR3 sequences, roughly 85% found once; its top ten account for over 0.1%. The sample taken for sequencing was CD8+ T cells from PBMCs. These receptors came from a human donor with multiple sclerosis.

The V and J genes are TRBV9 and TRBJ2-7; perhaps TRBD1 as D (6 bases). Germline V gene sequence: CDR1 SGDLS, CDR2 YYNGEE. Trimming stripped 7 bases from V and 3 bases from J, with 14 bases between. The CDR3 totals 13 residues. CDR3 amino acids: CASGGDVNYEQYF. For the CDR3, the DNA is TGTGCCAGCGGGGGCGACGTAAACTACGAGCAGTACTTC.

V is TRBV13 and J is TRBJ2-2; 13 bases are a match to TRBD2. Germline V gives CDR1 PRHDT, CDR2 FYEKMQ (reference sequence). V was pared by 3 bases and J by 8 bases, with 12 bases of the junction left unmatched. CDR3 length: 18 residues. This CDR3 reads CASSFPQVGLAGEGELFF. Written as DNA, the CDR3 is TGTGCCAGCAGCTTTCCGCAAGTAGGACTAGCGGGAGAAGGGGAGCTGTTTTTT.

The genes are TRBV25-1 and TRBJ1-4; no firm D call. Germline V gives CDR1 MGHDK, CDR2 SYGVNS. Trimming removed 5 bases from V and 8 bases from J, with 3 bases in between. The CDR3 has 10 residues. CDR3 nucleotide sequence: TGTGCCAGCAGTCGCGAAAAACTGTTTTTT. It encodes CASSREKLFF.

V gene TRBV3-1 combines with J gene TRBJ2-7; weak D call: TRBD2 (6 bases). This CDR3 is 12 amino acids long. CDR1 LGHDT and CDR2 YNNKEL come from the germline V gene (reference sequence). The V end was cut by 3 bases, the J end by 4 bases, with 7 bases between. The CDR3, as DNA: TGTGCCAGCAGCCAGGAGGGGTACGAGCAGTACTTC. Translating gives CASSQEGYEQYF.

J is TRBJ2-7 and V is TRBV20-1, with TRBD1 matching 7 bases. V shed 4 bases and J 6 bases; nucleotides not matched to a gene: 12. Germline V gives CDR1 DFQATT, CDR2 SNEGSKA (reference sequence). The CDR3 spans 14 residues. In nucleotides, the CDR3 is TGCAGTGCTATATTGAGGACAGGAATCTGCGAGCAGTACTTC. It specifies CSAILRTGICEQYF.

The chain employs TRBV30 and TRBJ2-7; 10 nucleotides match TRBD1. V shed 2 bases, J shed 2 bases, and the junction held 6 bases outside the gene matches. CDR1 is GTSNPN and CDR2 is SVGIG in the germline V gene (reference sequence). The CDR3 loop spans 15 amino acids. CDR3 nucleotide sequence: TGTGCCTGGAGTTACGACGGGACAGGGGCCTACGAGCAGTACTTC. It is translated as CAWSYDGTGAYEQYF.

In nucleotides, the CDR3 is TGCAGCGTTTACCTCGGATACAATGAGCAGTTCTTC. Protein: CSVYLGYNEQFF. V usage is TRBV29-1 and J usage is TRBJ2-1; D is uncertain. Between the trimmed V and J ends, which lost 5 bases and 4 bases, there was a span of 9 bases. Germline V lookup: CDR1 SQVTM, CDR2 ANQGSEA. There are 12 residues in the CDR3.